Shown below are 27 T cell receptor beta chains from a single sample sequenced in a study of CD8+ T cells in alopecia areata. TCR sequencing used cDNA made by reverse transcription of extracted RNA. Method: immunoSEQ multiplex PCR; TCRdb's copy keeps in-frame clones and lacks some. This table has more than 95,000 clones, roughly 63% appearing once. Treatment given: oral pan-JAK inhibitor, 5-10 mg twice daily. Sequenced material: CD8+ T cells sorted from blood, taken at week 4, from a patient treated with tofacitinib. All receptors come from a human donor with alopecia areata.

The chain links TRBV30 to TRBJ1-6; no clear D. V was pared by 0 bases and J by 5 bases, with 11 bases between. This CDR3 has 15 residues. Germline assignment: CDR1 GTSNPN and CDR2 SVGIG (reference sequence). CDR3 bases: TGTGCCTGGAGTGTACAAGGGATTGATAATTCACCCCTCCACTTT. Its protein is CAWSVQGIDNSPLHF.

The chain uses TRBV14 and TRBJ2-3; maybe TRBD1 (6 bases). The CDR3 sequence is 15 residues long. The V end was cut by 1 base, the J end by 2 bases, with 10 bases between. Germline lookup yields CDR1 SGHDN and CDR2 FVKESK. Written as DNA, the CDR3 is TGTGCCAGCAGCCAAGGATCAGGGGTCACAGATACGCAGTATTTT. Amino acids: CASSQGSGVTDTQYF.

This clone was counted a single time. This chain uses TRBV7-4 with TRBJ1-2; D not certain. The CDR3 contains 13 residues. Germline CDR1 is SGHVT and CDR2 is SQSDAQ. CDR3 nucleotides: TGTGCAACCCGTGGACGCCCCTACTATGGCTACACCTTC. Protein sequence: CATRGRPYYGYTF.

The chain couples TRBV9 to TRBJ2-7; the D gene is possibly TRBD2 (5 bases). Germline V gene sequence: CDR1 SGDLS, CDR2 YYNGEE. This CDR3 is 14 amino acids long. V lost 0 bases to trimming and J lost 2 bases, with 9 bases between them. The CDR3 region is CASSVGAEAYEQYF. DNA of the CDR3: TGTGCCAGCAGCGTAGGAGCGGAGGCCTACGAGCAGTACTTC.

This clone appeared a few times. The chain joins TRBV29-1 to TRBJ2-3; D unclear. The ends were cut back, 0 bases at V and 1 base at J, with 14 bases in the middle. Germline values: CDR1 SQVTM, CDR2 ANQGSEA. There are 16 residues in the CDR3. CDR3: CSVEDRSLPRTDTQYF. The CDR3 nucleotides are TGCAGCGTTGAAGATCGGAGTTTACCTCGCACAGATACGCAGTATTTT.

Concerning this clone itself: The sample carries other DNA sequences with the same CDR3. The CDR3 nucleotides read TGTGCCAGCAGGGACAGCTACGAGCAGTACTTC. Its protein is CASRDSYEQYF. This chain uses TRBV28 with TRBJ2-7, with D maybe TRBD1 (6 bases). Germline V gives CDR1 MDHEN, CDR2 SYDVKM. Trimming pared 6 bases from V and 3 bases from J, leaving 6 bases between. This CDR3 spans 11 amino acids.

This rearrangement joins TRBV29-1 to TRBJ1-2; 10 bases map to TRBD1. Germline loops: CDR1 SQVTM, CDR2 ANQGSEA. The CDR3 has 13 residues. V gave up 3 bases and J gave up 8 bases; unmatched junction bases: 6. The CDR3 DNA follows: TGCAGCGTTGACGGGACAGGGGTTCGGGGCTACACCTTC. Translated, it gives CSVDGTGVRGYTF.

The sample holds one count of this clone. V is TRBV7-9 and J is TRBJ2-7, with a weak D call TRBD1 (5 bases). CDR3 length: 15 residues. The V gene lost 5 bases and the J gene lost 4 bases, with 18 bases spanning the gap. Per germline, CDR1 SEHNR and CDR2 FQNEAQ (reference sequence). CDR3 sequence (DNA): TGTGCCAGCAGCACAATATCGACAGTCACTTACGAGCAGTACTTC. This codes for CASSTISTVTYEQYF.

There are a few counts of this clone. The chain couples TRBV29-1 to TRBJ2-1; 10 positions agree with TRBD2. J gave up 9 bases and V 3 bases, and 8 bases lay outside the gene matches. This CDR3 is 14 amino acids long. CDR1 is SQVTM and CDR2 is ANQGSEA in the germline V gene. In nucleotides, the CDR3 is TGCAGCGTTGATAAGGGTAGCGGGGGGTTTGAGCAGTTCTTC. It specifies CSVDKGSGGFEQFF.

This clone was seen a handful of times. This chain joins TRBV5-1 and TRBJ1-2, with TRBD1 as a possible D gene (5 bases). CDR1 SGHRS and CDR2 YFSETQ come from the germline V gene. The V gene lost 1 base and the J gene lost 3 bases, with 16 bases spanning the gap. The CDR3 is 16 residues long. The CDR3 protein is CASSLRGADSYYGYTF. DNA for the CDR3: TGCGCCAGCAGCTTGCGAGGGGCTGATTCATACTATGGCTACACCTTC.

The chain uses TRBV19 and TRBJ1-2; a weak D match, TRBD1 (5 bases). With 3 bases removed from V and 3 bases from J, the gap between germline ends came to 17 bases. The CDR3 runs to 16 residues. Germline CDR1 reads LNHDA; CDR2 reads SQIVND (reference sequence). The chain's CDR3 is CASSMMGNGADYGYTF. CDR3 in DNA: TGTGCCAGTAGTATGATGGGGAATGGGGCTGACTATGGCTACACCTTC.

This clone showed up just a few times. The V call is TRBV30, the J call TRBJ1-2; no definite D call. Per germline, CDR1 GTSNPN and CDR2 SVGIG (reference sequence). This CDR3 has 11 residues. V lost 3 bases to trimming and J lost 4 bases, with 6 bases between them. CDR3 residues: CAWRNPYGYTF. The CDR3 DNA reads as TGTGCCTGGAGAAACCCCTATGGCTACACCTTC.

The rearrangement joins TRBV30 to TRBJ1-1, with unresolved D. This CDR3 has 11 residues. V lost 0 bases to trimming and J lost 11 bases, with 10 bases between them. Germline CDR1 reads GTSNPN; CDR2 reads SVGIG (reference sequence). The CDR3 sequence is CAWSVWEAAFF. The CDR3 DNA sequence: TGTGCCTGGAGTGTATGGGAAGCGGCTTTCTTT.

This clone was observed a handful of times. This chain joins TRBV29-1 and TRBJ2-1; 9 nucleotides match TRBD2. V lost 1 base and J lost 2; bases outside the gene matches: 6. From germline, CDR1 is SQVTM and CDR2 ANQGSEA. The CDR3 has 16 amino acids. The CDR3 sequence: CSVEGVPSGAYNEQFF. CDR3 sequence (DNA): TGCAGCGTTGAAGGCGTCCCTAGCGGGGCCTACAATGAGCAGTTCTTC.

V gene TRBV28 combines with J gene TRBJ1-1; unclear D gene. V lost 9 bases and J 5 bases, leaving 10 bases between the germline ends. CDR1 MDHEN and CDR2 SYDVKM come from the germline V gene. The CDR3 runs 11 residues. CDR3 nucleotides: TGTGCCAGTCACCGACTGACTGAAGCTTTCTTT. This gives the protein CASHRLTEAFF.

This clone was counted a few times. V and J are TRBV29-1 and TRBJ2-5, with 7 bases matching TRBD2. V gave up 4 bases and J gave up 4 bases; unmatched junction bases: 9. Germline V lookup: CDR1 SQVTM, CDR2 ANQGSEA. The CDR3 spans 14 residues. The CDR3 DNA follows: TGCAGCGTTGTGGAGCGGGGTCGGGGAGAGACCCAGTACTTC. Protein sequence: CSVVERGRGETQYF. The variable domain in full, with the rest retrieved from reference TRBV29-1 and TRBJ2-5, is SAVISQKPSRDICQRGTSLTIQCQVDSQVTMMFWYRQQPGQSLTLIATANQGSEATYESGFVIDKFPISRPNLTFSTLTVSNMSPEDSSIYLCSVVERGRGETQYFGPGTRLLVL.

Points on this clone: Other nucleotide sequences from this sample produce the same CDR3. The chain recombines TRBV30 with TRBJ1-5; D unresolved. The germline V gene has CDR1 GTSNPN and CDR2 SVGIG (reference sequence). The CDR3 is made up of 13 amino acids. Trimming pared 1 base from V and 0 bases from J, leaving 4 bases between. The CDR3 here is CAWSDYSNQPQHF. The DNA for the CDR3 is TGTGCCTGGAGTGATTATAGCAATCAGCCCCAGCATTTT.

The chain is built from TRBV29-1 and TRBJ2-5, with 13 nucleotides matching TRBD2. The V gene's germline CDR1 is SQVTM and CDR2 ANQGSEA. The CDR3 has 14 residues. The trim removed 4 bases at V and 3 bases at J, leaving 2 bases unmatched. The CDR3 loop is CSVGGLAGEETQYF. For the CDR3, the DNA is TGCAGCGTTGGCGGACTAGCGGGGGAAGAGACCCAGTACTTC.

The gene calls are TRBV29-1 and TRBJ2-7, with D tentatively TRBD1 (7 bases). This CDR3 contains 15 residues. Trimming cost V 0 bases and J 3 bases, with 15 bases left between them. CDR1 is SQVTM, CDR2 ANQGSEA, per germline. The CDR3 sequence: CSVEDGGTALYEQYF. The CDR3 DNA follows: TGCAGCGTTGAAGACGGCGGGACAGCCCTCTACGAGCAGTACTTC.

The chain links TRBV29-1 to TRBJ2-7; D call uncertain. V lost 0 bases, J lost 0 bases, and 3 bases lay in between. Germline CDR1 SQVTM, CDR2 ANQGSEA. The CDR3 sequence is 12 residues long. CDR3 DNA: TGCAGCGTTGAAGATGACTCCTACGAGCAGTACTTC. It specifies CSVEDDSYEQYF.

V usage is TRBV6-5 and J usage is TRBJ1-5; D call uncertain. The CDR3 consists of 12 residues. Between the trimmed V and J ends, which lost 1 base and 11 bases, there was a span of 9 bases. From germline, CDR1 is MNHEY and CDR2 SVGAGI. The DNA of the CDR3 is TGTGCCAGCAGTTACTTTGGAGGAGCCCAGCATTTT. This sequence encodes CASSYFGGAQHF.

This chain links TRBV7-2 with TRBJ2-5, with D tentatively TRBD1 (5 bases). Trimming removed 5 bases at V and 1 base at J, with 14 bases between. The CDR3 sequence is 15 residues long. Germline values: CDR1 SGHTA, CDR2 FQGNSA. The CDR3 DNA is TGTGCCAGCAGCACGAGCAGGGTCCTCCAAGAGACCCAGTACTTC. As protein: CASSTSRVLQETQYF.

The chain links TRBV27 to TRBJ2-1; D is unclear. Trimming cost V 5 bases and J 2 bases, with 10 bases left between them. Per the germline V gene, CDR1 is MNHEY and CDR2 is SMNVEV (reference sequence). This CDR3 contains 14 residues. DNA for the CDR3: TGTGCCAGCAGTCCCTTTGACCCCTACAATGAGCAGTTCTTC. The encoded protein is CASSPFDPYNEQFF.

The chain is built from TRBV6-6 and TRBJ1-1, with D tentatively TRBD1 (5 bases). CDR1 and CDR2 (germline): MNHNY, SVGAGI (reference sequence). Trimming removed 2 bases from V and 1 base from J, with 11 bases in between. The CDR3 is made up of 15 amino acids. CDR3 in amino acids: CASSYTQGENTEAFF. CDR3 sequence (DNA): TGTGCCAGCAGTTACACGCAGGGTGAGAACACTGAAGCTTTCTTT.

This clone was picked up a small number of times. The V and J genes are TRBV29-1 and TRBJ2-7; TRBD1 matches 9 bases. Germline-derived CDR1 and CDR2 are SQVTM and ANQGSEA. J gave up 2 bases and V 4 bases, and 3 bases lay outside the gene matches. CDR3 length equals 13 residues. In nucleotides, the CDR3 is TGCAGCGTTGGGACAGGGGCCACCTACGAGCAGTACTTC. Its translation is CSVGTGATYEQYF.

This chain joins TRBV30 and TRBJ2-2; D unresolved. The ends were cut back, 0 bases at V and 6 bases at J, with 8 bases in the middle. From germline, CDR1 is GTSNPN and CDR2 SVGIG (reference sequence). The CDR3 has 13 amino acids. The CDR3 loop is CAWSVPGPGELFF. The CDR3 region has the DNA TGTGCCTGGAGTGTACCGGGTCCCGGGGAGCTGTTTTTT.

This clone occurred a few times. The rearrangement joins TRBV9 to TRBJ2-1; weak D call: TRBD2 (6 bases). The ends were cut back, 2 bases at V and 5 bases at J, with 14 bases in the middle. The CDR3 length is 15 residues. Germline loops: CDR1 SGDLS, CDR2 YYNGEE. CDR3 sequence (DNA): TGTGCCAGCAGCGTCCGGGACTCCGGGCACAATGAGCAGTTCTTC. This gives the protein CASSVRDSGHNEQFF.